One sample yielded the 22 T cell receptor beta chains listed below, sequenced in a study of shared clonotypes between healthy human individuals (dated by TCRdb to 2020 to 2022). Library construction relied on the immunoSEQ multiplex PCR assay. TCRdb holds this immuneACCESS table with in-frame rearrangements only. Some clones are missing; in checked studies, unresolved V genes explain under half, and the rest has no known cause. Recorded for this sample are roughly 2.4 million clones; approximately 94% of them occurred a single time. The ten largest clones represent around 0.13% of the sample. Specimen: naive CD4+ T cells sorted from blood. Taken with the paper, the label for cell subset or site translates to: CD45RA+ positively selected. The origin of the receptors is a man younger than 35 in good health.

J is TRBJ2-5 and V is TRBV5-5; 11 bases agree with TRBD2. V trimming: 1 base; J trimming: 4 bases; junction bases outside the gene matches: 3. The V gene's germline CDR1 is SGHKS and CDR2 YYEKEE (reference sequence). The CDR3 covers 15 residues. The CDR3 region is CASSLTSGRSETQYF. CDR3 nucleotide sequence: TGTGCCAGCAGCTTGACTAGCGGGAGATCAGAGACCCAGTACTTC.

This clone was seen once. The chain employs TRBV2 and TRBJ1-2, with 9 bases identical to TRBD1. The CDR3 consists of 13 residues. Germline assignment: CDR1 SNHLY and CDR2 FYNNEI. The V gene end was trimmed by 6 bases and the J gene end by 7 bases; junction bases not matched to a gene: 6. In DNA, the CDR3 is TGTGCCAGCAGCGAACAGGGGGCTGTTGGCTACACCTTC. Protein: CASSEQGAVGYTF.

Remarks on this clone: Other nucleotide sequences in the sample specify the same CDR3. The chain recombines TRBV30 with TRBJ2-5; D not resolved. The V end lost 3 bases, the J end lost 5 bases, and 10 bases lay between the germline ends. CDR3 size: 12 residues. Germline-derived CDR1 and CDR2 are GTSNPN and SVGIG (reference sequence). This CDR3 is CAWSLGVETQYF. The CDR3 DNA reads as TGTGCCTGGAGCCTAGGAGTCGAGACCCAGTACTTC.

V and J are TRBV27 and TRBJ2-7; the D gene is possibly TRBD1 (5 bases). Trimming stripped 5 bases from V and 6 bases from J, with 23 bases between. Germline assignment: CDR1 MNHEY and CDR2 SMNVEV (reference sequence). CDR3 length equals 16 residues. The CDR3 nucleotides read TGTGCCAGCAGTACACCCCAGGGCCGTCCGATCGGCGAGCAGTACTTC. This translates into CASSTPQGRPIGEQYF.

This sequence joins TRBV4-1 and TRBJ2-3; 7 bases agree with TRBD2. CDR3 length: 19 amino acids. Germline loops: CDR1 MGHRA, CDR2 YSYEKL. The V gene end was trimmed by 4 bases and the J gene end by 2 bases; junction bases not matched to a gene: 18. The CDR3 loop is CASSLYPPDTSATTDTQYF. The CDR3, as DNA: TGCGCCAGCAGCCTCTACCCGCCAGATACTAGCGCGACCACAGATACGCAGTATTTT.

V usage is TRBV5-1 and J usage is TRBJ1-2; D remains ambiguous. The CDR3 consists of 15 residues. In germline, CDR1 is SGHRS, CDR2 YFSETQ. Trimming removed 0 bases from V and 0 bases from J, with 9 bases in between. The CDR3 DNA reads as TGCGCCAGCAGCTTGGGCAGTTCAGCTAACTATGGCTACACCTTC. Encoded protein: CASSLGSSANYGYTF.

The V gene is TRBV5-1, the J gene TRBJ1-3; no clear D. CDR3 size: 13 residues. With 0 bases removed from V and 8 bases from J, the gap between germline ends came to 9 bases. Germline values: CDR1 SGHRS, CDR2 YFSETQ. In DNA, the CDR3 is TGCGCCAGCAGCTTGGGGGGTACGGACACCATATATTTT. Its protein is CASSLGGTDTIYF.

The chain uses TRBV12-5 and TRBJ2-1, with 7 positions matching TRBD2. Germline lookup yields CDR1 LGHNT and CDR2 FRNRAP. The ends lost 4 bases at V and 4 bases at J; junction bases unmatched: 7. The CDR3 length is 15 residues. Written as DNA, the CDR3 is TGTGCTAGTGGTTCCTCCAGCGGGGTATACAATGAGCAGTTCTTC. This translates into CASGSSSGVYNEQFF.

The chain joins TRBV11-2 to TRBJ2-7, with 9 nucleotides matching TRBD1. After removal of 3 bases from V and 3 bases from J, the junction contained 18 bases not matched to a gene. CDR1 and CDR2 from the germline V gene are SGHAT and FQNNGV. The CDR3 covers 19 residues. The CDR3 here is CASSLAGTGRFITGYEQYF. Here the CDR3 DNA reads TGTGCCAGCAGCTTGGCCGGGACAGGGCGTTTCATTACGGGCTACGAGCAGTACTTC.

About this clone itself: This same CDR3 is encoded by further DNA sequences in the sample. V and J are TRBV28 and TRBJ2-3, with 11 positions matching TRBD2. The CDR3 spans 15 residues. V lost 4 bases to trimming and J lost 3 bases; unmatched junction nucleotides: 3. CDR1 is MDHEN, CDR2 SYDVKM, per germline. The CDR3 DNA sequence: TGTGCCAGCAGTTCCCCTAGCGGGGGGACAGATACGCAGTATTTT. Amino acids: CASSSPSGGTDTQYF.

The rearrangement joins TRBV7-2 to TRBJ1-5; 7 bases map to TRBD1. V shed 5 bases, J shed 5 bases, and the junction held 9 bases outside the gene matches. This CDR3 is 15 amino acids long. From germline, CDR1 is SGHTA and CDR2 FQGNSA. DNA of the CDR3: TGTGCCAGCAGCAAACTCGACAGGGAGGATCAGCCCCAGCATTTT. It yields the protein CASSKLDREDQPQHF.

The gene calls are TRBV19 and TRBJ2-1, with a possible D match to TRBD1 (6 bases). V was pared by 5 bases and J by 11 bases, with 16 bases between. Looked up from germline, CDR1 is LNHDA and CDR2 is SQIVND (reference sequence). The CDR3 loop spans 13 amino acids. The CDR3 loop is CASSYNDRRKQFF. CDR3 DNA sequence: TGTGCCAGTAGTTACAATGACAGGCGGAAGCAGTTCTTC.

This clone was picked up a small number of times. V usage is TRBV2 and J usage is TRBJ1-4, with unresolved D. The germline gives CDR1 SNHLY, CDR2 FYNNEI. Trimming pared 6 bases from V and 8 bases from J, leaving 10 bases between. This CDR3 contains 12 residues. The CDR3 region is CASRSSQEKLFF. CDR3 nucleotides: TGTGCCAGCAGATCATCCCAGGAAAAACTGTTTTTT.

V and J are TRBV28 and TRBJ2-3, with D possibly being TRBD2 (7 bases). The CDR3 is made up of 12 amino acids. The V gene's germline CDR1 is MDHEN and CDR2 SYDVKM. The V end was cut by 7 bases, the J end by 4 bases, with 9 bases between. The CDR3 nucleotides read TGTGCCAGCAAGGGGGGGCCAGATACGCAGTATTTT. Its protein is CASKGGPDTQYF.

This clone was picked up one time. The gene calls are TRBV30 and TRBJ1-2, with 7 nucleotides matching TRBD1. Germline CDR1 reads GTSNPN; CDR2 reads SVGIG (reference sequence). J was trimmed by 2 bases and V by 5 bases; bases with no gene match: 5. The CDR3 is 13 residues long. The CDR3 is CAWVGQSNYGYTF. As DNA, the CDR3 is TGTGCCTGGGTGGGACAGTCGAACTATGGCTACACCTTC.

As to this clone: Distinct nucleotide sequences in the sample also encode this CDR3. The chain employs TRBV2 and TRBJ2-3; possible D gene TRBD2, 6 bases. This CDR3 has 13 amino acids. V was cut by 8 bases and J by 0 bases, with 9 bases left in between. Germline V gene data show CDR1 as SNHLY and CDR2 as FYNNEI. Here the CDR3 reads CASRAGSTDTQYF. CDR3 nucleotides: TGTGCCAGCCGGGCGGGGAGCACAGATACGCAGTATTTT. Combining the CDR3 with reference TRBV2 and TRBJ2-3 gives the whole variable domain EPEVTQTPSHQVTQMGQEVILRCVPISNHLYFYWYRQILGQKVEFLVSFYNNEISEKSEIFDDQFSVERPDGSNFTLKIRSTKLEDSAMYFCASRAGSTDTQYFGPGTRLTVL.

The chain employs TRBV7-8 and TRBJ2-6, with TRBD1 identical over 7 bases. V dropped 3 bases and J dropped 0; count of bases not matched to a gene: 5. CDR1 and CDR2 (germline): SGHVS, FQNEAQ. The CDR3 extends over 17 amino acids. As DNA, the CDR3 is TGTGCCAGCAGCTTCGAGACAGGGCACTCTGGGGCCAACGTCCTGACTTTC. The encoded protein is CASSFETGHSGANVLTF.

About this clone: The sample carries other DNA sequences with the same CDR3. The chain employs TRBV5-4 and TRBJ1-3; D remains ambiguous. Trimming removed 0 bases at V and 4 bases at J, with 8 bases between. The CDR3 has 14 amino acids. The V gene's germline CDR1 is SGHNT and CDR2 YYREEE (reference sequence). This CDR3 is CASSLGGTGNTIYF. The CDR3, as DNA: TGTGCCAGCAGCTTGGGAGGCACGGGAAACACCATATATTTT.

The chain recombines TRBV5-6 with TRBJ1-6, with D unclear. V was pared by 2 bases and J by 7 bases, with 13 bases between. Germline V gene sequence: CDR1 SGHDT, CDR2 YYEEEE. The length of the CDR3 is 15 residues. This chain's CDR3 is CASSFGLLENSPLHF. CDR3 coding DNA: TGTGCCAGCAGCTTCGGTCTGCTCGAGAATTCACCCCTCCACTTT.

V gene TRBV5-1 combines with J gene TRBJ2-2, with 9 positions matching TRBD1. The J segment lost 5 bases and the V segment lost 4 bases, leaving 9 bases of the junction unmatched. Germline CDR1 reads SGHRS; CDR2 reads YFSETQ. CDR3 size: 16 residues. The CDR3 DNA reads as TGCGCCAGCAGCCCCCTGACAGGGGGTGGGACCGGGGAGCTGTTTTTT. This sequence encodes CASSPLTGGGTGELFF.

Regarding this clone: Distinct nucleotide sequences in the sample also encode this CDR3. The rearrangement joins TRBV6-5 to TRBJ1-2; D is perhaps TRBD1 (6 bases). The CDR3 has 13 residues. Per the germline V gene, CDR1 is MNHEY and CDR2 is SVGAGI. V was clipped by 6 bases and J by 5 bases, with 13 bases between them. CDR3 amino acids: CASRQGAGYGYTF. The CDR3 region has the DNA TGTGCCAGCAGACAGGGAGCGGGGTATGGCTACACCTTC.

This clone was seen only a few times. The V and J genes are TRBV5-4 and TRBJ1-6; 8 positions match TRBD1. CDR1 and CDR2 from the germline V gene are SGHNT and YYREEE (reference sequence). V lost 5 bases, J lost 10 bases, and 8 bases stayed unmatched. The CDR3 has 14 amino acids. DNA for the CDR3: TGTGCCAGCAGGGAGACAGGGGTATGGTCACCCCTCCACTTT. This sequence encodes CASRETGVWSPLHF.